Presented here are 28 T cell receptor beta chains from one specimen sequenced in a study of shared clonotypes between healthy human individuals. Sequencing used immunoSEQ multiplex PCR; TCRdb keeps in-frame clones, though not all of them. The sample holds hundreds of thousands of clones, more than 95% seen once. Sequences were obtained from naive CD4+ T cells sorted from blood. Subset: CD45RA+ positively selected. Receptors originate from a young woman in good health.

The CDR3 coding sequence is TGCGCCAGCAGTCTTGACAGAGATTACGAGCAGTACTTC. Amino acid sequence: CASSLDRDYEQYF. The chain recombines TRBV23-1 with TRBJ2-7, with D possibly being TRBD1 (5 bases). TRBV23-1 is known as an ORF, though its function is uncertain. V was clipped by 4 bases and J by 4 bases, with 11 bases between them. The CDR3 spans 13 residues.

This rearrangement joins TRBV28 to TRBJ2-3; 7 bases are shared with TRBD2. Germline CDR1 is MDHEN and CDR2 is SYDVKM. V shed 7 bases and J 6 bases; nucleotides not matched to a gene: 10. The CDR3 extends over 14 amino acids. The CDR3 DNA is TGTGCCAGCATTCAGGGCGGGAGAGTGGATACGCAGTATTTT. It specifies CASIQGGRVDTQYF.

The CDR3 DNA reads TGTGCCAGCAGCTTGTACGGGAGTGATGCAGATACGCAGTATTTT. Its protein product is CASSLYGSDADTQYF. The rearrangement joins TRBV5-4 to TRBJ2-3; a weak D match, TRBD2 (6 bases). Germline V gene data show CDR1 as SGHNT and CDR2 as YYREEE (reference sequence). The CDR3 sequence is 15 residues long. With 1 base removed from V and 4 bases from J, the gap between germline ends came to 13 bases.

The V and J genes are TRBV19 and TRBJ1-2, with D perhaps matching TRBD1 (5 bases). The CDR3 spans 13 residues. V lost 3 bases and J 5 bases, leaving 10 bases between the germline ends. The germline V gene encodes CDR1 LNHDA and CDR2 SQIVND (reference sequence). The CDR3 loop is CASSMGPLYGYTF. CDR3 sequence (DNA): TGTGCCAGTAGTATGGGGCCACTTTATGGCTACACCTTC.

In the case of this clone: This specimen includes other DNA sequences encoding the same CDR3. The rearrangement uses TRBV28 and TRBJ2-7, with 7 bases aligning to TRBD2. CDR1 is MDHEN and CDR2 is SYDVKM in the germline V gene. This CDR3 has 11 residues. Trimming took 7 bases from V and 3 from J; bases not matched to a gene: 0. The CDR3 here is CASTSGYEQYF. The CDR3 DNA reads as TGTGCCAGCACTAGCGGCTACGAGCAGTACTTC.

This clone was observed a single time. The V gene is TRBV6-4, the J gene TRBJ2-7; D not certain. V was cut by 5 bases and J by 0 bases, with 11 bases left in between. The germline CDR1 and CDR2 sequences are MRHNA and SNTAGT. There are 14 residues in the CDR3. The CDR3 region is CASSRVFPSYEQYF. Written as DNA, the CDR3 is TGTGCCAGCAGTCGGGTCTTCCCCTCCTACGAGCAGTACTTC.

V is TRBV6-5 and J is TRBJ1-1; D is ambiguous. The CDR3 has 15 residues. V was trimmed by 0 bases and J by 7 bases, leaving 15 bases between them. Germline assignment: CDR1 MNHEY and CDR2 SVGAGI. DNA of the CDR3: TGTGCCAGCAGTTACTCCAAACTCCTAGGGTTTGAAGCTTTCTTT. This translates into CASSYSKLLGFEAFF.

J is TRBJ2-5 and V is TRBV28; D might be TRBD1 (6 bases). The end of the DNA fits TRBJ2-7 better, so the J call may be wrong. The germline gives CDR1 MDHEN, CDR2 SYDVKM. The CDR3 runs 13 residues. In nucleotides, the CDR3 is TGTGCCACTCAGGGGTCAGTCTCCTACGAGCAGTACTTC. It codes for CATQGSVSYEQYF.

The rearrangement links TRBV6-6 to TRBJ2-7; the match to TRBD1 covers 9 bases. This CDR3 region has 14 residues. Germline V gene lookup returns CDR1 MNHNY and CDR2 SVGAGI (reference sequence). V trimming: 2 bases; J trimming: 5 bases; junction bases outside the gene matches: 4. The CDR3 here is CASSYNDRGDEQYF. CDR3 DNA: TGTGCCAGCAGTTACAACGACAGGGGGGACGAGCAGTACTTC.

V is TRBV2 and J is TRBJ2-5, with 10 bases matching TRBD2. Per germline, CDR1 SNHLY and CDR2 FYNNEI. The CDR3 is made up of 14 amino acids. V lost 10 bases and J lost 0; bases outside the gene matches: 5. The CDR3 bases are TGTGCCACTCAACTAGCGGGGAACCAAGAGACCCAGTACTTC. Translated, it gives CATQLAGNQETQYF.

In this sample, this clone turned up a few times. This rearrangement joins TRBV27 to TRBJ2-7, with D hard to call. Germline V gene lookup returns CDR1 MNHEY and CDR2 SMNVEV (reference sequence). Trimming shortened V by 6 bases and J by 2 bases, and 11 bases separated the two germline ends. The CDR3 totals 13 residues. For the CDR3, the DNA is TGTGCCAGCAGCCACCCTCGGCCCTACGAGCAGTACTTC. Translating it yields CASSHPRPYEQYF.

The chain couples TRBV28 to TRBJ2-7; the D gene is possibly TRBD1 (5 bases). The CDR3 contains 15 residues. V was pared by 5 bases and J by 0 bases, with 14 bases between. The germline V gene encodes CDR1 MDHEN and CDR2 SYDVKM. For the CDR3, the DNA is TGTGCCAGCAGTCCCCCAGGGTTAGGCTCCTACGAGCAGTACTTC. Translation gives CASSPPGLGSYEQYF.

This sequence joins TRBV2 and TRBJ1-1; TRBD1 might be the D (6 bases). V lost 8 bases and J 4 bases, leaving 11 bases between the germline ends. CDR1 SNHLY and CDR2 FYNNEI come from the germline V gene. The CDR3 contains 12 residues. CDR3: CASWGGGTEAFF. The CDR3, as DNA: TGTGCCAGCTGGGGAGGGGGCACTGAAGCTTTCTTT.

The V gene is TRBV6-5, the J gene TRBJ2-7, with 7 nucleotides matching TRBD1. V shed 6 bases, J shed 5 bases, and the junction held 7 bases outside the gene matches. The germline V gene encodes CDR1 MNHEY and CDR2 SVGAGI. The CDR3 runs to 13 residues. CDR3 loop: CASRGTVVHEQYF. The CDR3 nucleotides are TGTGCCAGCAGAGGGACAGTGGTGCACGAGCAGTACTTC.

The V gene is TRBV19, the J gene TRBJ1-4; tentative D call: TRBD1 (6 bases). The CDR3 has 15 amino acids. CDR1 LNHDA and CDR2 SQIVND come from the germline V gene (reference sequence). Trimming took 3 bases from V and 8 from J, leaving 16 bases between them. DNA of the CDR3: TGTGCCAGTAGTATCGGGGGGCTGATACAGGAAAAACTGTTTTTT. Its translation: CASSIGGLIQEKLFF.

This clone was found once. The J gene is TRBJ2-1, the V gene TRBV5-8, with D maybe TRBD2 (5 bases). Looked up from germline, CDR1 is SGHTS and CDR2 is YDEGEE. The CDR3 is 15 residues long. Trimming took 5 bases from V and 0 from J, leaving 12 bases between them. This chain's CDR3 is CASSRSGSSYNEQFF. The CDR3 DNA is TGTGCCAGCAGTCGGAGCGGAAGCTCCTACAATGAGCAGTTCTTC. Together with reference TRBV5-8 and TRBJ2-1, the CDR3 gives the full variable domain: EAGVTQSPTHLIKTRGQQATLRCSPISGHTSVYWYQQALGLGLQFLLWYDEGEERNRGNFPPRFSGRQFPNYSSELNVNALELEDSALYLCASSRSGSSYNEQFFGPGTRLTVL.

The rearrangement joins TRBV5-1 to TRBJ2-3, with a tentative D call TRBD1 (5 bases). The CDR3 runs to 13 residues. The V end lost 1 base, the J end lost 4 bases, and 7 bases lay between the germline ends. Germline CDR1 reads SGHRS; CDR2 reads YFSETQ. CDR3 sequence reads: CASSLTGADTQYF. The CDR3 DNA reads TGCGCCAGCAGCTTGACAGGCGCAGATACGCAGTATTTT. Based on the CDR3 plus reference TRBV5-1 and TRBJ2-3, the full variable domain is KAGVTQTPRYLIKTRGQQVTLSCSPISGHRSVSWYQQTPGQGLQFLFEYFSETQRNKGNFPGRFSGRQFSNSRSEMNVSTLELGDSALYLCASSLTGADTQYFGPGTRLTVL.

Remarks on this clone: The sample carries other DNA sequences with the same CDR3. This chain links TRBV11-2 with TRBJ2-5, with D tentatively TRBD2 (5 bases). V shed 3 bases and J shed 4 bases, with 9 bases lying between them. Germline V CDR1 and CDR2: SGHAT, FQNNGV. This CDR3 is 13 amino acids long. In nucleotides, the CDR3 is TGTGCCAGCAGCTTTTCGGGGAGAGAGACCCAGTACTTC. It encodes CASSFSGRETQYF.

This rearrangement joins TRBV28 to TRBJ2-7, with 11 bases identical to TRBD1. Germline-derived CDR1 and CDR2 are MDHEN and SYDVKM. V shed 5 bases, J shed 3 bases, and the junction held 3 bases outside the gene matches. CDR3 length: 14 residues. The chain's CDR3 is CASSRDRGDYEQYF. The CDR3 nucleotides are TGTGCCAGCAGTAGGGACAGGGGGGACTACGAGCAGTACTTC.

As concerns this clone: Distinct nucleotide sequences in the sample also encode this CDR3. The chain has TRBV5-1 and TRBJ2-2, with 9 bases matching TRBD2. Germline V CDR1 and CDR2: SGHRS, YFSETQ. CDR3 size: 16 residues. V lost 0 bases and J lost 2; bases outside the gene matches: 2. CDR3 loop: CASSLGLAGNTGELFF. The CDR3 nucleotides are TGCGCCAGCAGCTTGGGGCTAGCGGGAAACACCGGGGAGCTGTTTTTT.

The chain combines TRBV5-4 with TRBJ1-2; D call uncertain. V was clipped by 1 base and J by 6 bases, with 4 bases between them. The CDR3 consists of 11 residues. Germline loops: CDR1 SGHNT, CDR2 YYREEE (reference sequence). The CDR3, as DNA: TGTGCCAGCAGCTTGAGGGATGGCTACACCTTC. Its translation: CASSLRDGYTF. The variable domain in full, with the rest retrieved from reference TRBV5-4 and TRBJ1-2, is ETGVTQSPTHLIKTRGQQVTLRCSSQSGHNTVSWYQQALGQGPQFIFQYYREEENGRGNFPPRFSGLQFPNYSSELNVNALELDDSALYLCASSLRDGYTFGSGTRLTVV.

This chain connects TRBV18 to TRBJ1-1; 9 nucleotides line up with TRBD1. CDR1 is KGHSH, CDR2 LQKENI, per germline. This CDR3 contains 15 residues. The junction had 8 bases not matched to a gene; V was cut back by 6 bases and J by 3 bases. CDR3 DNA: TGTGCCAGCTCGCAGTCGGGACAGGGCTACACTGAAGCTTTCTTT. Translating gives CASSQSGQGYTEAFF.

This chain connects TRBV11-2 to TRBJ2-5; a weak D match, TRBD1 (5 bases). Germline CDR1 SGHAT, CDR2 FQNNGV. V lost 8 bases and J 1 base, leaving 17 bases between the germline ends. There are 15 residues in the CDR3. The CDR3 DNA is TGTGCCAGCCACTCCCGCCAGGGTCCCCAAGAGACCCAGTACTTC. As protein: CASHSRQGPQETQYF.

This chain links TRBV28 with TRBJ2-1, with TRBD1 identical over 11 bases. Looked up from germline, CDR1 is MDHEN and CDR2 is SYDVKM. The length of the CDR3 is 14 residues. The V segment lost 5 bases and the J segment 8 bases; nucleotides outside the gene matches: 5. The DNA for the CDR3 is TGTGCCAGCAGTCGGGACAGGGGGGCGTATGAGCAGTTCTTC. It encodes CASSRDRGAYEQFF.

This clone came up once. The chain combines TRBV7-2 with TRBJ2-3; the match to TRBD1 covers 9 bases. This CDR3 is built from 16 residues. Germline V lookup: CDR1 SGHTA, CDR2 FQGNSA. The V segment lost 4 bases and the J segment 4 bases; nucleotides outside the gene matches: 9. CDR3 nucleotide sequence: TGTGCCAGCAGCTCACCAAAACAGGGGGCAGCAGATACGCAGTATTTT. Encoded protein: CASSSPKQGAADTQYF. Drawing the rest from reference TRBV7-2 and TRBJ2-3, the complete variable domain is GAGVSQSPSNKVTEKGKDVELRCDPISGHTALYWYRQSLGQGLEFLIYFQGNSAPDKSGLPSDRFSAERTGGSVSTLTIQRTQQEDSAVYLCASSSPKQGAADTQYFGPGTRLTVL.

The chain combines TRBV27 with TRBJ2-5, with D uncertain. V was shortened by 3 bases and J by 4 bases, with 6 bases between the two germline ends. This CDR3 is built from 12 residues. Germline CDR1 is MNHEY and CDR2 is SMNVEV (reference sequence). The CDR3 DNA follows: TGTGCCAGCAGTTTGGTCGGAGAGACCCAGTACTTC. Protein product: CASSLVGETQYF.

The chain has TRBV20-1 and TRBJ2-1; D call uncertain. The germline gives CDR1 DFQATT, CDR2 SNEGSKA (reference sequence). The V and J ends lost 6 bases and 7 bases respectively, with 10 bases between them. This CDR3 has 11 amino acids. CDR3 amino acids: CSANRDNEQFF. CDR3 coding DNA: TGCAGTGCCAATCGAGATAATGAGCAGTTCTTC.

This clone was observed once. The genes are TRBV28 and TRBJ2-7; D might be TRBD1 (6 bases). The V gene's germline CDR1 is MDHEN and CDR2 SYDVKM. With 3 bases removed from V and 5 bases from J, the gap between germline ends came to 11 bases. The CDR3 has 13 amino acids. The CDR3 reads CASSFQGTDEQYF. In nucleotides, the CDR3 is TGTGCCAGCAGTTTTCAGGGGACGGACGAGCAGTACTTC.